This T cell receptor beta chain was captured in a study of shared clonotypes between healthy human individuals. Using immunoSEQ multiplex PCR, the repertoire was profiled, and TCRdb retains in-frame clones only, with some absent. The table has around 200,000 clones, roughly 91% seen once; the top ten hold 0.065% to 0.07%. This CDR3 region has 13 residues. Germline V lookup: CDR1 SGHNT, CDR2 YYREEE (reference sequence). The V gene lost 1 base and the J gene lost 3 bases, with 8 bases spanning the gap. This clone has only one observation. Those who donated were healthy HIV-negative adults, with no recent acute infections or vaccinations reported.

The rearrangement uses TRBV5-4 and TRBJ2-7; tentatively, D is TRBD2 (6 bases). What was sequenced was naive CD4+ T cells sorted from blood. Subset defined: CD45RA+ positively selected. This TCR came from a woman in her thirties in good health. The CDR3: CASSLTTSYEQYF. CDR3 bases: TGTGCCAGCAGCTTGACGACTAGCTACGAGCAGTACTTC.